This TCR beta chain stems from a study of T cell responses to AZD1222 COVID-19 vaccine. Study-level results: At baseline, seropositivity was found in only a handful of AZD1222 recipients.

Notes on this clone: Its target is not known.

This CDR3 is 15 amino acids long. The germline CDR1 and CDR2 sequences are SGHVS and FNYEAQ. V lost 1 base and J lost 3, with 12 bases in between. Libraries were prepared by immunoSEQ multiplex PCR; TCRdb keeps only in-frame clonotypes and omits some of them. The table shows 130,000 or so clones, with approximately 92% occurring only once. The material sequenced was peripheral blood, taken on day 0 of AZD1222 vaccination. This clonotype originated in an adult in good health. The genes are TRBV7-6 and TRBJ1-1; no clear D. The CDR3 is CASSLGARMDTEAFF. The CDR3 region has the DNA TGTGCCAGCAGCTTAGGGGCCAGGATGGACACTGAAGCTTTCTTT.